This record covers a single TCR beta chain. Its antigen remains unidentified. This specimen comes from a study of T cell responses to AZD1222 COVID-19 vaccine. Whole-study findings and limits: At baseline, seropositivity was found in only 6 or 7 AZD1222 recipients. In all cases, repertoires were sampled only after the peak T cell response. Reportedly, close to half of spike-specific TCRs are directed against unmutated variant regions. The span of vaccine-associated CD4 TCRs extended across spike, with dominance at 160-218 and 743-854.

Data came from immunoSEQ multiplex PCR; TCRdb stores just in-frame clones and leaves some out. The sample lists nearly 90,000 clones; about 88% were seen once. The CDR3 extends over 13 amino acids. CDR1 MNHEY and CDR2 SVGEGT come from the germline V gene. Trimming took 6 bases from V and 2 from J, leaving 10 bases between them. The chain joins TRBV6-2 or TRBV6-3 to TRBJ1-2, with D possibly matching TRBD1 (5 bases). This sequence originates from an adult who received the AZD1222 COVID-19 vaccine. This material consisted of peripheral blood, taken 28 days after the second AZD1222 dose. CDR3 protein: CASSHRDNYGYTF. CDR3 DNA sequence: TGTGCCAGCAGCCACCGGGACAACTATGGCTACACCTTC.